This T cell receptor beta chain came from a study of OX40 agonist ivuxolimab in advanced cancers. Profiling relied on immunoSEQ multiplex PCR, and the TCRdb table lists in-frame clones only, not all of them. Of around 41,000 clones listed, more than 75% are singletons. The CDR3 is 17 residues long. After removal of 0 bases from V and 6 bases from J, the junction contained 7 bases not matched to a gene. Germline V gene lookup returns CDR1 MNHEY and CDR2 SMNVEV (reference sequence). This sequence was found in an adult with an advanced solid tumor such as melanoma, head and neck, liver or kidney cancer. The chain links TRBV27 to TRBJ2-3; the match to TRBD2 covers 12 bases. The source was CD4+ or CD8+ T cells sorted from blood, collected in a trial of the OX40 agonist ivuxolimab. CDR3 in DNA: TGTGCCAGCAGTTTATCAGGGCTAGCGGGAGGGGAGGATACGCAGTATTTT. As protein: CASSLSGLAGGEDTQYF.